This TCR beta chain was retrieved from a study of regulatory T cells in long-lasting Graves disease. This clonotype has a count of ten or more. Sequencing libraries for TCR beta were prepared with iRepertoire HTBI primers and Arm-PCR of CDR3 regions. Methods used by the authors: Among the samples, 60 to 65 TRBV and more than twelve TRBJ segments were identified. MiXCR, applied by TCRdb to the multiplex PCR reads, yields one record per CDR3 protein. The authors' filters were not applied to this entry. Among roughly 560,000 distinct CDR3 sequences, around 12% were seen once, and the ten largest hold approximately 9.6%. Time point reported: newly diagnosed GD, antithyroid drugs for less than 3 months. After RNA was extracted from PBMCs, the TCR library was made from it. The data were also submitted as part of a second study, on T cells in Graves' hyperthyroidism and ophthalmopathy.

This receptor was obtained from a young woman with Graves disease. The specimen was peripheral blood mononuclear cells (PBMCs), collected at new diagnosis, from a patient treated with antithyroid drugs.

The CDR3 sequence is CAWSRERDTQYF. The CDR3 region has the DNA TGTGCCTGGAGCAGAGAGAGGGATACGCAGTATTTT. This chain joins TRBV30 and TRBJ2-3, with D unresolved. V was cut by 3 bases and J by 6 bases, with 10 bases left in between. Germline V gene lookup returns CDR1 GTSNPN and CDR2 SVGIG (reference sequence). CDR3 length: 12 amino acids.